A selection of T cell receptor beta chains follows, all from one sample in a study of identifying expanded T cells in peripheral blood. The data were produced by immunoSEQ multiplex PCR, yet TCRdb's version contains in-frame clones alone and is incomplete. The top ten hold 3.5% to 5% of the sample, which has just over 90,000 clones, more than 70% seen once. The sample consisted of blood. The receptor set was obtained from a person aged 18-69 years in good health. Both conserved end residues are part of each CDR3. A D gene is named only where the DNA matches it firmly. Not all rows give a size; the values are once, few, many and, for expanded clones, a class.

cdr3_length,v_call,d_call,clone_size,j_call,cdr3_nt,cdr3_aa
14,TRBV5-1,.,.,TRBJ1-2,TGCGCCAGCAGCCCAACGACAGATAACTATGGCTACACCTTC,CASSPTTDNYGYTF
14,TRBV28,.,.,TRBJ1-5,TGTGCCAGTAACCGGGACGGGGTAAATCAGCCCCAGCATTTT,CASNRDGVNQPQHF
14,TRBV6-5,.,once,TRBJ1-1,TGTGCCAGCAGTTCTTTAACACCTAGACGTGAAGCTTTCTTT,CASSSLTPRREAFF
11,TRBV27,.,.,TRBJ2-7,TGTGCCTCTAGGAACTCCTACGAGCAGTACTTC,CASRNSYEQYF
13,TRBV6-6,.,once,TRBJ1-2,TGTGCCAGCACGGAGGCCCCGAACTATGGCTACACCTTC,CASTEAPNYGYTF
16,TRBV28,TRBD1,.,TRBJ1-2,TGTGCCAGCAGTCGCGCCGGGACAGTATCTAACTATGGCTACACCTTC,CASSRAGTVSNYGYTF
16,TRBV28,TRBD2,.,TRBJ2-7,TGTGCCAGCAGTTTCTCGGGTAGCGGGCGGCCCTACGAGCAGTACTTC,CASSFSGSGRPYEQYF
11,TRBV6-5,.,once,TRBJ2-3,TGTGCCAGCAGTTCCCTCTCTACGCAGTATTTT,CASSSLSTQYF
18,TRBV7-3,TRBD2,once,TRBJ2-3,TGTGCCAGCAGCTTAACAGGGACTAGCGGTACTAGCACAGATACGCAGTATTTT,CASSLTGTSGTSTDTQYF
15,TRBV6-1,TRBD1,.,TRBJ1-1,TGTGCCAGCAGTGAAGGGGGCAGGGGGATTATTGAAGCTTTCTTT,CASSEGGRGIIEAFF
14,TRBV11-2,TRBD2,once,TRBJ2-1,TGTGCCAGCAGAATTCCGGGACTAACTGATGAGCAGTTCTTC,CASRIPGLTDEQFF
15,TRBV5-1,TRBD1,.,TRBJ1-1,TGCGCCAGCAGTAGGACAGGCAGCATGAACACTGAAGCTTTCTTT,CASSRTGSMNTEAFF
14,TRBV6-6,.,.,TRBJ1-4,TGTGCCAGCAGCTTCTCTGCAACTAATGAAAAACTGTTTTTT,CASSFSATNEKLFF
15,TRBV18,.,.,TRBJ2-1,TGTGCCAGCTCACCACAGGGAGGGGGGAACAATGAGCAGTTCTTC,CASSPQGGGNNEQFF
15,TRBV2,TRBD2,once,TRBJ2-1,TGTGCCAGCAGTGAAGTGAGGGGAGGGGACAATGAGCAGTTCTTC,CASSEVRGGDNEQFF
13,TRBV29-1,TRBD1,few,TRBJ2-7,TGCAGCGTTGGCGGGGACAGGTCCTACGAGCAGTACTTC,CSVGGDRSYEQYF
16,TRBV27,TRBD2,.,TRBJ2-7,TGTGCCAGCAGTCCCCCATCTAGCGGGATTTACCACGAGCAGTACTTC,CASSPPSSGIYHEQYF
12,TRBV7-9,.,.,TRBJ2-1,TGTGCCAGCAGCTTAGGATACAATGAGCAGTTCTTC,CASSLGYNEQFF
13,TRBV30,TRBD1,few,TRBJ1-6,TGTGCCTGGAGTCAGGGGGCCAATTCACCCCTCCACTTT,CAWSQGANSPLHF
13,TRBV6-5,.,.,TRBJ1-5,TGTGCCAGCAATCAGGGGTTCGATCAGCCCCAGCATTTT,CASNQGFDQPQHF
16,TRBV6-1,.,.,TRBJ1-1,TGTGCCAGCAGTGAAACACAACCCCAAGGCGGCGAAGGAGCTTTCTTT,CASSETQPQGGEGAFF
17,TRBV9,.,.,TRBJ2-4,TGTGCCAGCAGCACCTCCGGGAGCCATTCTAGCAAAAACATTCAGTACTTC,CASSTSGSHSSKNIQYF
14,TRBV29-1,TRBD2,.,TRBJ2-1,TGCAGCGTTGAACCTAGCGGGAGGGTTAATGAGCAGTTCTTC,CSVEPSGRVNEQFF
13,TRBV4-3,.,.,TRBJ1-2,TGCGCCAGCAGCCAAGGATGGGGGGACGGCTACACCTTC,CASSQGWGDGYTF
15,TRBV18,.,.,TRBJ2-5,TGTGCCAGCTCACCCCTTCAGGGACGTGGAGAGACCCAGTACTTC,CASSPLQGRGETQYF
14,TRBV6-1,TRBD1,.,TRBJ2-5,TGTGCCAGCAGTTCGGACAGGTTTCAAGAGACCCAGTACTTC,CASSSDRFQETQYF
18,TRBV9,TRBD2,.,TRBJ2-5,TGTGCCAGCAGCGTAGGGTTTAGCGGGACTAACGTCCAAGAGACCCAGTACTTC,CASSVGFSGTNVQETQYF
16,TRBV10-3,TRBD1,.,TRBJ2-5,TGTGCCATCAGTGAGATATCGGGACAGTACCAAGAGACCCAGTACTTC,CAISEISGQYQETQYF
17,TRBV27,TRBD1,few,TRBJ1-5,TGTGCCAGCAGTTCCCTCCGGGACAGGGAAAAGGGACAGCCCCAGCATTTT,CASSSLRDREKGQPQHF
15,TRBV7-9,TRBD1,.,TRBJ2-7,TGTGCCAGCAGCCAGCCCCGACAGGGATCCTACGAGCAGTACTTC,CASSQPRQGSYEQYF
15,TRBV4-2,TRBD1,.,TRBJ2-1,TGTGCCAGCAGCCAACCGGGACAGGGGGTGAATGAGCAGTTCTTC,CASSQPGQGVNEQFF
18,TRBV6-4,.,.,TRBJ2-2,TGTGCCAGCAGTGACTCTGCAGGGGGGGACGCGAACACCGGGGAGCTGTTTTTT,CASSDSAGGDANTGELFF
15,TRBV5-4,.,.,TRBJ1-6,TGTGCCAGCAGCTTGGCCGGCTCCTATAATTCACCCCTCCACTTT,CASSLAGSYNSPLHF
12,TRBV29-1,.,once,TRBJ2-7,TGCAGCGCCTTGACAGGCCCCTACGAGCAGTACTTC,CSALTGPYEQYF
15,TRBV27,.,.,TRBJ2-3,TGTGCCAGTGGGTCGAGACTCTTGAGCACAGATACGCAGTATTTT,CASGSRLLSTDTQYF
15,TRBV4-3,TRBD1,.,TRBJ2-7,TGCGCCAGCAGCCAAGATCCTAGGGGGCGCTACGAGCAGTACTTC,CASSQDPRGRYEQYF